These T cell receptor beta chains were read from a single sample in a study of vaccination effects on CD4 cells after COVID-19. Their recognized antigens are unknown. Here immunoSEQ multiplex PCR was the method, and the copy in TCRdb shows in-frame clones only, minus some. The sample lists approximately 25,000 clones, more than 65% occurring once. The sequenced sample was CD4+ T cells from PBMCs cultured with HCoV-NL63 spike peptides, obtained before COVID-19 vaccination. These receptors originate from a human donor who received a COVID-19 vaccine. CDR3s include the opening cysteine and the closing phenylalanine or tryptophan. The D gene is left open where the match is weak. Where a row states a size, it is once, few, many or the class of an expanded clone; other rows omit it.

j_call	v_call	d_call	clone_size	cdr3_aa	cdr3_nt
TRBJ1-2	TRBV2	NA	NA	CASKRTVSTNYGYTF	TGTGCCAGCAAGAGGACAGTCTCGACTAACTATGGCTACACCTTC
TRBJ1-4	TRBV7-2	NA	NA	CASRQRWETNEKLFF	TGTGCCAGCAGACAGCGGTGGGAAACTAATGAAAAACTGTTTTTT
TRBJ1-1	TRBV3-1/TRBV3-2	NA	NA	CASSGLEAFF	TGTGCCAGCAGCGGACTTGAAGCTTTCTTT
TRBJ2-7	TRBV5-1	NA	once	CASSFGDGAYEQYF	TGCGCCAGCAGCTTTGGGGACGGGGCCTACGAGCAGTACTTC
TRBJ1-5	TRBV2	TRBD1	NA	CASTRDSYSNQPQHF	TGTGCCAGCACACGGGACAGCTATAGCAATCAGCCCCAGCATTTT
TRBJ1-1	TRBV12-5	TRBD1	NA	CASKVGTAEAFF	TGTGCTAGTAAGGTCGGGACAGCTGAAGCTTTCTTT
TRBJ2-1	TRBV5-4	TRBD1	few	CASSPGTGGHNEQFF	TGTGCCAGCAGCCCCGGGACAGGGGGTCACAATGAGCAGTTCTTC
TRBJ2-3	TRBV5-1	NA	NA	CASGTDTQYF	TGCGCCAGCGGCACAGATACGCAGTATTTT
TRBJ2-5	TRBV5-1	NA	NA	CASSLYPGETQYF	TGCGCCAGCAGCTTGTACCCGGGAGAGACCCAGTACTTC
TRBJ1-4	TRBV3-1/TRBV3-2	NA	NA	CASSHNMGANEKLFF	TGTGCCAGCAGCCATAATATGGGCGCGAATGAAAAACTGTTTTTT
TRBJ1-5	TRBV3-1/TRBV3-2	NA	NA	CASSQARADQPQHF	TGTGCCAGCAGCCAAGCCAGGGCAGATCAGCCCCAGCATTTT
TRBJ2-1	TRBV27	TRBD2	NA	CASSLILRGAVNEQFF	TGTGCCAGCAGTTTAATACTGCGGGGGGCGGTGAATGAGCAGTTCTTC
TRBJ1-4	TRBV4-1	NA	NA	CASSHVIRGRTNEKLFF	TGCGCCAGCAGCCACGTGATCAGGGGCAGAACTAATGAAAAACTGTTTTTT
TRBJ1-1	TRBV3-1/TRBV3-2	NA	NA	CASSQGGIGMNTEAFF	TGTGCCAGCAGCCAGGGTGGGATAGGGATGAACACTGAAGCTTTCTTT
TRBJ2-6	TRBV7-9	NA	NA	CASSHPRLGANVLTF	TGTGCCAGCAGCCACCCGCGTCTTGGGGCCAACGTCCTGACTTTC
TRBJ1-4	TRBV6-5	TRBD1	NA	CASSLTGQEKLFF	TGTGCCAGCAGCCTGACAGGGCAAGAAAAACTGTTTTTT
TRBJ2-1	TRBV7-2	NA	NA	CASSFGGVGEQFF	TGTGCCAGCAGCTTCGGGGGTGTGGGTGAGCAGTTCTTC
TRBJ1-1	TRBV6-5	NA	NA	CASSYPGNTEAFF	TGTGCCAGCAGTTACCCCGGAAACACTGAAGCTTTCTTT
TRBJ1-6	TRBV27	TRBD1	few	CASSRRDRGATPLHF	TGTGCCAGCAGTAGAAGGGACAGGGGGGCAACACCCCTCCACTTT
TRBJ1-6	TRBV6-2/TRBV6-3	TRBD1	few	CASSPKTGVHSPLHF	TGTGCCAGCAGTCCCAAGACAGGGGTGCATTCACCCCTCCACTTT
TRBJ1-4	TRBV6-4	TRBD1	few	CASSFDRESEKLFF	TGTGCCAGCAGTTTCGACAGGGAAAGTGAAAAACTGTTTTTT
TRBJ2-1	TRBV7-2	TRBD2	NA	CASSLAASSYNEQFF	TGTGCCAGCAGCCTAGCGGCTAGCTCCTACAATGAGCAGTTCTTC
TRBJ1-1	TRBV7-2	NA	NA	CASSQGYSNTEAFF	TGTGCCAGCAGCCAAGGATACTCAAACACTGAAGCTTTCTTT
TRBJ2-3	TRBV3-1/TRBV3-2	NA	NA	CASRGGPGTDTQYF	TGTGCCAGCAGGGGGGGGCCGGGGACAGATACGCAGTATTTT